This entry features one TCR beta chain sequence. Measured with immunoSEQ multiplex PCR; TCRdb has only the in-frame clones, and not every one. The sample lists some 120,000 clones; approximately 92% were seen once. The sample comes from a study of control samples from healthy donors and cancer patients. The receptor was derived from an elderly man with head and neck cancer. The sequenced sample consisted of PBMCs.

CDR3 in amino acids: CASSLAGGQGRGETQYF. CDR3 in DNA: TGTGCCAGCAGCTTGGCCGGAGGACAGGGTAGAGGAGAGACCCAGTACTTC. The chain links TRBV5-6 to TRBJ2-5, with 8 positions matching TRBD1. J gave up 4 bases and V 0 bases, and 11 bases lay outside the gene matches. Germline V gene data show CDR1 as SGHDT and CDR2 as YYEEEE. CDR3 length: 17 residues.